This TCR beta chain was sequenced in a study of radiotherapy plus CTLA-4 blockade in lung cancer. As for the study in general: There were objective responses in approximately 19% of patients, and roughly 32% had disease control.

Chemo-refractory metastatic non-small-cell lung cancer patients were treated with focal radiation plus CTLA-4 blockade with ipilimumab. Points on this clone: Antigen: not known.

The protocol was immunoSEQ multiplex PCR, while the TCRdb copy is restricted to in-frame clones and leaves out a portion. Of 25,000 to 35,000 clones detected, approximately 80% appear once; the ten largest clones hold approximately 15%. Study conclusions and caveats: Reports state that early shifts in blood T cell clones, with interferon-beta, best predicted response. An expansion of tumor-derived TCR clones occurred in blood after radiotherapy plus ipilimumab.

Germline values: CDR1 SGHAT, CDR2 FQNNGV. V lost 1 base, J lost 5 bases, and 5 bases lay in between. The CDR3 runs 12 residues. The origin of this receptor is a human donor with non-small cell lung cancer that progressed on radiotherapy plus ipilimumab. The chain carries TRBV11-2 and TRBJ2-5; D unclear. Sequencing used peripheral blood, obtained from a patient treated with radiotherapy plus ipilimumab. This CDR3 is CASSLGRETQYF. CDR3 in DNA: TGTGCCAGCAGCTTAGGTCGGGAGACCCAGTACTTC.